Detailed here is one TCR beta chain. This CDR3 contains 15 residues. The germline gives CDR1 LNHDA, CDR2 SQIVND (reference sequence). J lost 4 bases, V lost 4 bases, and 4 bases had no gene match. Produced via immunoSEQ multiplex PCR; TCRdb's table is partial and in-frame only. Among under 250,000 clones listed, over 70% were seen once. The record originates from a study of blood T cell repertoires in COVID-19. The specimen was peripheral blood. This sequence originates from a woman between 45 and 65 years old with acute or convalescent COVID-19. The gene calls are TRBV19 and TRBJ2-6; 7 positions match TRBD1. CDR3 protein: CASSTHRGGANVLTF. DNA for the CDR3: TGTGCCAGTAGTACCCACAGGGGAGGGGCCAACGTCCTGACTTTC. Variable domain in full (rest from reference TRBV19 and TRBJ2-6): DGGITQSPKYLFRKEGQNVTLSCEQNLNHDAMYWYRQDPGQGLRLIYYSQIVNDFQKGDIAEGYSVSREKKESFPLTVTSAQKNPTAFYLCASSTHRGGANVLTFGAGSRLTVL.